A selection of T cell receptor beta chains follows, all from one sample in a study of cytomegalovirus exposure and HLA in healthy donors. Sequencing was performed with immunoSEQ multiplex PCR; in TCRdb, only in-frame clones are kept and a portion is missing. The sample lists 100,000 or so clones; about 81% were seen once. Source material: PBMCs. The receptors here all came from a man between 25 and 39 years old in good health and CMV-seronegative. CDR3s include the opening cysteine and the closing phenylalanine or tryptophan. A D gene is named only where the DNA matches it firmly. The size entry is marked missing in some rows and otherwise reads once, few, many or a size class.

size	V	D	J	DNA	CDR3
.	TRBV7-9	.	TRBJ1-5	TGTGCCAGCAGCTTAGCTGGGGACAAGAATCAGCCCCAGCATTTT	CASSLAGDKNQPQHF
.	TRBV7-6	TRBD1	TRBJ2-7	TGTGCCAGCAGCCCCCCGGGACAGGGGACCTACGAGCAGTACTTC	CASSPPGQGTYEQYF
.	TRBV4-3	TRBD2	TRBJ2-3	TGCGCCAGCAGCCATACGCCCTCCGGCGCGGGAGGGCCCGAGGGCACAGATACGCAGTATTTT	CASSHTPSGAGGPEGTDTQYF
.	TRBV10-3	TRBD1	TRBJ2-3	TGTGCCATCAGTGAGTCGAGGGGACAGGTGAGCACAGATACGCAGTATTTT	CAISESRGQVSTDTQYF
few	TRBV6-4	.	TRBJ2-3	TGTGCCAGCAGTGACCGTAGCGAAGGCACAGATACGCAGTATTTT	CASSDRSEGTDTQYF
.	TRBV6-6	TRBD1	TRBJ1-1	TGTGCCAGCAGTGGTTCGACAGGGATTAACACTGAAGCTTTCTTT	CASSGSTGINTEAFF
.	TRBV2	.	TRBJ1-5	TGTGCCAGCAGCACCTCAGGGCCTAGCAATCAGCCCCAGCATTTT	CASSTSGPSNQPQHF
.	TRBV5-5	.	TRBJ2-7	TGTGCCAGCAGCTTGGACAGGTCTTTCTACGAGCAGTACTTT	CASSLDRSFYEQYF
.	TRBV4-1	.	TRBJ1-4	TGCGCCAGCAGCCCGTTTGAGGAGCTTAATGAAAAACTGTTTTTT	CASSPFEELNEKLFF
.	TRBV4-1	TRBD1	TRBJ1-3	TGCGCCAGCAGCCAGACGACAGGGGCAGACACCATATATTTT	CASSQTTGADTIYF
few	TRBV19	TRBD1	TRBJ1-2	TGTGCCAGTAGTACCAACACAGGGGGCTTTGGCTACACCTTC	CASSTNTGGFGYTF
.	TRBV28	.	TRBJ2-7	TGTGCCAGCAGCTCTATCTCGGACAGGGAGGGCGTCGAGCAGTACTTC	CASSSISDREGVEQYF
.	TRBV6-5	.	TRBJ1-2	TGTGCCACCGGGGACTATGGCTACACCTTC	CATGDYGYTF
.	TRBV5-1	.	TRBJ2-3	TGCGCCAGCAGCGAGTTCCCCGTCCCAGATACGCAGTATTTT	CASSEFPVPDTQYF
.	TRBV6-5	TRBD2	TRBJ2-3	TGTGCCAGCAGTTTCCGGACTAGCGATACGCAGTATTTT	CASSFRTSDTQYF
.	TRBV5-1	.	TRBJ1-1	TGCGCCAGCAGCTTGGGGGCCTATGAAGCTTTCTTT	CASSLGAYEAFF
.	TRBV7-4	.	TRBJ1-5	TGTGCCAGCAGCTCGGTGGGGGGGCGCGTTGGTCAGCCCCAGCATTTT	CASSSVGGRVGQPQHF
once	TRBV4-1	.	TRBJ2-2	TGCGCCAGCAGCCAGCTAGAGGGCGGGGAGCTGTTTTTT	CASSQLEGGELFF
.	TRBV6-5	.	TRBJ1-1	TGTGCCAGCAGACAGGGCCTGTGGACTGAAGCTTTCTTT	CASRQGLWTEAFF
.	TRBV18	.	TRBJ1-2	TGTGCCAGCTCACCGAAGTCAGGCTATGGCTACACCTTC	CASSPKSGYGYTF
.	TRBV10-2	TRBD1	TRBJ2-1	TGCGCCAGCAGACCGGGACAGAAGATCAATGAGCAGTTCTTC	CASRPGQKINEQFF
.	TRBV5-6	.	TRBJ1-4	TGTGCCAGCAGCTTCATCGGGGATGAAAAACTGTTTTTT	CASSFIGDEKLFF
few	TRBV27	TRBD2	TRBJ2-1	TGTGCCAGCAGACTCCCCGCCAGCGGGAGTTACAATGAGCAGTTCTTC	CASRLPASGSYNEQFF
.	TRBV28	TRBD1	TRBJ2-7	TGTGCCAGCAGTTCATACTACTGGGGACAGGGGAACTACGAGCAGTACTTC	CASSSYYWGQGNYEQYF
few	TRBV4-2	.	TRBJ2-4	TGTGCCAGCAGCCAAGATCGGGGGACAGCTTTAGCCAAAAACATTCAGTACTTC	CASSQDRGTALAKNIQYF
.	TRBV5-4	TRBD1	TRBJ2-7	TGTGCCAGCAGCTTGGGGACAGGTAACTCCTACGAGCAGTACTTC	CASSLGTGNSYEQYF
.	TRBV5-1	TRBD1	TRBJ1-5	TGCGCCAGCAGCTCGACAGGGACAGCTAATCAGCCCCAGCATTTT	CASSSTGTANQPQHF
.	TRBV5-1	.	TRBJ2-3	TGCGCCAGCAGTCGACAGAGCACAGATACGCAGTATTTT	CASSRQSTDTQYF
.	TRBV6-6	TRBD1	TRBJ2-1	TGTGCCAGCAGTTCCGCCGGGACAGGGGCCTACAATGAGCAGTTCTTC	CASSSAGTGAYNEQFF
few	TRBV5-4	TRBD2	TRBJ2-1	TGTGCCAGCAGCCTGACTAGCGGGAGGTATGGGGTCAATGAGCAGTTCTTC	CASSLTSGRYGVNEQFF
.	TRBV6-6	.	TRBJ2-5	TGTGCCAGCACCACAGGGCTCCGCGAGACCCAGTACTTC	CASTTGLRETQYF
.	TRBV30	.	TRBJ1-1	TGTGCCTGGAGTGGAGCCAAGGGGGCTTTCTTT	CAWSGAKGAFF
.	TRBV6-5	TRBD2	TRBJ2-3	TGTGCCAGCAAAACTGGACTAGCGGTGCCCGATACGCAGTATTTT	CASKTGLAVPDTQYF
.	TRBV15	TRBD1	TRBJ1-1	TGTGCCACCAGCAGAGGGGACAGGGGATTACCAAACACTGAAGCTTTCTTT	CATSRGDRGLPNTEAFF
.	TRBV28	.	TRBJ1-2	TGTGCCAGCAGGACTACTTCCCTAATATACGGCTACACCTTC	CASRTTSLIYGYTF
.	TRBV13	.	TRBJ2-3	TGTGCCAGCAGCGACCCAGGGAGGATAGATACGCAGTATTTT	CASSDPGRIDTQYF
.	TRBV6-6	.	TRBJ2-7	TGTGCCAGCAGTTACGGGGGGAGGCACTACGAGCAGTACTTC	CASSYGGRHYEQYF
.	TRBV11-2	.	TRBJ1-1	TGTGCCAGCAGCTTATTGAGACCGACAAAGCCGAACACTGAAGCTTTCTTT	CASSLLRPTKPNTEAFF
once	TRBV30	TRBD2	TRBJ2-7	TGTGCCCAAAGAGGGCCCAGCGGGAGTGGCGAGCAGTACTTC	CAQRGPSGSGEQYF
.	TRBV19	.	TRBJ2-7	TGTGCCAGTTCTAACAGCATGAGCTCCTACGAGCAGTACTTC	CASSNSMSSYEQYF
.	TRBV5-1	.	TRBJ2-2	TGCGCCAGCAGCTTGGTTAGAACCGGGGAGCTGTTTTTT	CASSLVRTGELFF
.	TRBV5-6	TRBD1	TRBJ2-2	TGTGCCAGCAGCTTGCCAGGGGGCACCGGGGAGCTGTTTTTT	CASSLPGGTGELFF
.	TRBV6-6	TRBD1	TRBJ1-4	TGTGCCAGCAGTTCCCCAAGGGGGCTTGGTGAAAAACTGTTTTTT	CASSSPRGLGEKLFF
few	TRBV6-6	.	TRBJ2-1	TGTGCCAGCAACAAACAAGACAATGAGCAGTTCTTC	CASNKQDNEQFF
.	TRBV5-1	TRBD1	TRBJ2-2	TGCGCCAGCAGCGGGACAGGGGAGGTCGGGGAGCTGTTTTTT	CASSGTGEVGELFF
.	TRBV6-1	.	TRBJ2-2	TGTGCCAGCAGTGAATGGGGAGAGATCACCGGGGAGCTGTTTTTT	CASSEWGEITGELFF
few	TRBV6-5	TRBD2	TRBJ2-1	TGTGCCAGCAGACAACCGGGGGGTAGTAATGAGCAGTTCTTC	CASRQPGGSNEQFF
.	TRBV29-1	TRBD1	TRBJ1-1	TGCAGCGTTGGCCGGACAGGGATGAACACTGAAGCTTTCTTT	CSVGRTGMNTEAFF
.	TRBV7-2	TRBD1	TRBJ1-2	TGTGCCAGCAGCTTCCCGAATCCAGGGGGCCGTGGCTACACCTTC	CASSFPNPGGRGYTF
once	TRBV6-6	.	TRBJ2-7	TGTGCCAGCACGGGATTGCCCTACGAGCAGTACTTC	CASTGLPYEQYF
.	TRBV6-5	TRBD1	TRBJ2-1	TGTGCCAGCAGTTGGGGGACAGTAGGCTACGGCAATGAGCAGTTCTTC	CASSWGTVGYGNEQFF
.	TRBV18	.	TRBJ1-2	TGTGCCAGCTCACCTGGAAGGGGCAATGGCTACACCTTC	CASSPGRGNGYTF
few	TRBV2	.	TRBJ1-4	TGTGCCAGCAGTGAAGACGTCAGAGGGAAACTGTTTTTT	CASSEDVRGKLFF
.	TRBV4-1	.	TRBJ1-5	TGCGCCAGCAGCCAAGAACCGAGGGCCCAGCCCCAGCATTTT	CASSQEPRAQPQHF
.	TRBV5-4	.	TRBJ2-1	TGTGCCAGCAGCTTGGACTATGAGCAGTTCTTC	CASSLDYEQFF
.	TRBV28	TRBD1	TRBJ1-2	TGTGCCAGCAGGCGGACAGGGAAGAACTATGGCTACACCTTC	CASRRTGKNYGYTF